The 25 T cell receptor beta chains given below trace back to one sample, sequenced in a study of CD8 T cells in ankylosing spondylitis. General study findings and limits: Made up of fewer than 10 highly homologous variants, a TCR beta motif appeared characteristic of ankylosing spondylitis blood.

No antigen has been identified for these receptors. MiXCR was run by TCRdb on the 5' RACE reads, yielding one entry per CDR3 protein. The table includes roughly 490,000 distinct CDR3 sequences, about 5.2% detected once. The specimen was blood, either unsorted or a sorted T cell fraction (not recorded which). These receptors were obtained from a male donor with ankylosing spondylitis.

This clonotype was observed at least ten times. The V gene is TRBV3-1, the J gene TRBJ1-2, with a possible D match to TRBD1 (6 bases). Germline CDR1 reads LGHDT; CDR2 reads YNNKEL (reference sequence). The CDR3 is made up of 13 amino acids. Trimming removed 5 bases at V and 7 bases at J, with 14 bases between. CDR3 nucleotide sequence: TGTGCCAGCAGCTTCGAGGGGGACGGTGGCTACACCTTC. Amino acid sequence: CASSFEGDGGYTF.

This clonotype appeared many times. The chain uses TRBV5-1 and TRBJ1-1; TRBD1 might be the D (6 bases). The CDR3 loop spans 14 amino acids. Trimming shortened V by 2 bases and J by 0 bases, and 8 bases separated the two germline ends. Per germline, CDR1 SGHRS and CDR2 YFSETQ. The CDR3 DNA follows: TGCGCCAGCAGCTTTCAGGGGCTGAACACTGAAGCTTTCTTT. This codes for CASSFQGLNTEAFF.

Many counts were recorded for this clonotype. The CDR3 spells CANSNDRNTEAFF. The CDR3 bases are TGTGCCAACTCCAATGACAGGAACACTGAAGCTTTCTTT. The chain links TRBV12-3 or TRBV12-4 to TRBJ1-1; D may be TRBD1 (5 bases). The V end was cut by 10 bases, the J end by 1 base, with 13 bases between. The CDR3 has 13 residues.

This clonotype has a count of ten or more. The J gene is TRBJ1-6, the V gene TRBV20-1; D is perhaps TRBD1 (6 bases). Germline CDR1 and CDR2: DFQATT and SNEGSKA (reference sequence). V was cut by 2 bases and J by 4 bases, with 15 bases left in between. The CDR3 is 16 residues long. For the CDR3, the DNA is TGCAGTGCTAGACTCCCAAGGGGGAAATATAATTCACCCCTCCACTTT. The encoded protein is CSARLPRGKYNSPLHF.

CDR3 sequence reads: CAWNGGWYTEAFF. DNA of the CDR3: TGTGCCTGGAATGGGGGCTGGTACACTGAAGCTTTCTTT. The chain combines TRBV30 with TRBJ1-1, with a possible D match to TRBD1 (6 bases). The V end lost 4 bases, the J end lost 3 bases, and 12 bases lay between the germline ends. Germline V gene sequence: CDR1 GTSNPN, CDR2 SVGIG (reference sequence). This CDR3 spans 13 amino acids.

This clonotype was picked up many times. The genes are TRBV28 and TRBJ1-5, with 8 bases fitting TRBD1. The CDR3 is 16 residues long. Germline V gene lookup returns CDR1 MDHEN and CDR2 SYDVKM. V was clipped by 5 bases and J by 11 bases; unmatched bases: 17. CDR3 amino acids: CASSIDLDRVRMAQHF. The CDR3 DNA reads as TGTGCCAGCAGTATAGACTTGGACAGGGTGAGAATGGCCCAGCATTTT.

This clonotype was found many times. J is TRBJ2-5 and V is TRBV10-2; the D is unclear. Trimming took off 3 bases at V and 5 bases at J, with 13 bases between the two ends. The CDR3 is 14 residues long. CDR1 is WSHSY, CDR2 SAAADI, per germline. The CDR3 DNA reads TGCGCCAGCAGTGAACTCGTAAAAGGGGAGACCCAGTACTTC. Translation: CASSELVKGETQYF.

In this sample, this clonotype turned up a few times. V is TRBV28 and J is TRBJ2-1, with D possibly being TRBD1 (5 bases). CDR3 length equals 13 residues. Looked up from germline, CDR1 is MDHEN and CDR2 is SYDVKM. Trimming took off 5 bases at V and 9 bases at J, with 14 bases between the two ends. In DNA, the CDR3 is TGTGCCAGCAGTAACCTTGGGGCTTTTGAGCAGTTCTTC. Protein sequence: CASSNLGAFEQFF.

This clonotype was picked up many times. This rearrangement joins TRBV24-1 to TRBJ2-1; TRBD1 aligns across 7 bases. CDR1 and CDR2 (germline): KGHDR, SFDVKD. With 4 bases clipped from V and 4 bases from J, the junction kept 6 bases outside the gene matches. The CDR3 runs 15 residues. DNA of the CDR3: TGTGCCACCAGTGACCTCCGGGACAGATACAATGAGCAGTTCTTC. Amino acids: CATSDLRDRYNEQFF.

This clonotype showed up many times. The chain recombines TRBV6-2 or TRBV6-3 with TRBJ1-5; D not certain. The CDR3 totals 13 residues. Trimming removed 6 bases at V and 4 bases at J, with 10 bases between. Germline-derived CDR1 and CDR2 are MNHEY and SVGEGT. CDR3 residues: CASRGSRNQPQHF. The DNA of the CDR3 is TGTGCCAGCAGAGGGTCCCGTAATCAGCCCCAGCATTTT.

This sequence joins TRBV12-3 or TRBV12-4 and TRBJ2-5; tentative D call: TRBD2 (5 bases). Trimming took 3 bases from V and 5 from J, leaving 16 bases between them. The CDR3 has 15 amino acids. The CDR3 reads CASSLTIGSGETQYF. For the CDR3, the DNA is TGTGCCAGCAGTTTGACGATCGGGTCGGGGGAGACCCAGTACTTC.

This clonotype has ten or more counts. The chain carries TRBV20-1 and TRBJ1-5; D gene ambiguous. Trimming took off 3 bases at V and 6 bases at J, with 9 bases between the two ends. The germline gives CDR1 DFQATT, CDR2 SNEGSKA (reference sequence). The CDR3 consists of 12 residues. The CDR3 coding sequence is TGCAGTGCTAGGTATACGGGTCAGCCCCAGCATTTT. Its translation is CSARYTGQPQHF.

In its sample, this clonotype was seen many times. The gene calls are TRBV5-1 and TRBJ1-5, with D hard to call. This CDR3 contains 16 residues. The V end was cut by 2 bases, the J end by 0 bases, with 12 bases between. Germline V gene sequence: CDR1 SGHRS, CDR2 YFSETQ. CDR3 sequence (DNA): TGCGCCAGCAGCTTAGAAGGGCTCCATAGCAATCAGCCCCAGCATTTT. It translates to CASSLEGLHSNQPQHF.

This rearrangement joins TRBV30 to TRBJ2-1; TRBD2 aligns across 12 bases. The V segment lost 2 bases and the J segment 6 bases; nucleotides outside the gene matches: 8. The CDR3 length is 16 residues. Germline CDR1 GTSNPN, CDR2 SVGIG (reference sequence). This chain's CDR3 is CAWSSRLAGVGNEQFF. In DNA, the CDR3 is TGTGCCTGGAGTTCCCGACTAGCGGGAGTCGGCAATGAGCAGTTCTTC.

In its sample, this clonotype was seen many times. CDR3 nucleotides: TGCGCCAGCAGCTTGGTCGCAGGGGGGACTGAAGCTTTCTTT. Its translation: CASSLVAGGTEAFF. V is TRBV5-1 and J is TRBJ1-1, with TRBD1 matching 7 bases. Trimming took 0 bases from V and 5 from J; bases not matched to a gene: 4. CDR3 length: 14 residues. Germline V CDR1 and CDR2: SGHRS, YFSETQ.

The sample holds a few counts of this clonotype. The gene calls are TRBV3-1 and TRBJ1-1; TRBD1 matches 7 bases. The CDR3 extends over 16 amino acids. Trimming took 2 bases from V and 1 from J; bases not matched to a gene: 7. Germline CDR1 reads LGHDT; CDR2 reads YNNKEL (reference sequence). The CDR3 DNA reads TGTGCCAGCAGCCAAATACTCAGGGGGAAGAACACTGAAGCTTTCTTT. Translated, it gives CASSQILRGKNTEAFF.

This clonotype was observed many times. Written as DNA, the CDR3 is TGCGCCAGCAGCCAAGATCTAGACGGGATCTCCTACGAGCAGTACTTC. Protein product: CASSQDLDGISYEQYF. The rearrangement joins TRBV4-3 to TRBJ2-7; D perhaps matches TRBD2 (5 bases). In germline, CDR1 is LGHNA, CDR2 YSLEER. This CDR3 is 16 amino acids long. The V end lost 0 bases, the J end lost 0 bases, and 12 bases lay between the germline ends.

This clonotype turned up a few times. V gene TRBV3-1 combines with J gene TRBJ2-4, with no clear D. This CDR3 comprises 16 residues. V was pared by 5 bases and J by 2 bases, with 16 bases between. Germline CDR1 reads LGHDT; CDR2 reads YNNKEL (reference sequence). In DNA form, the CDR3 reads TGTGCCAGCAGCTTCCTCCCGACCCGGCCCAAAAACATTCAGTACTTC. Translation: CASSFLPTRPKNIQYF.

In its sample, this clonotype was seen many times. The rearrangement uses TRBV6-1 and TRBJ2-5, with 10 nucleotides matching TRBD1. J was trimmed by 4 bases and V by 6 bases; bases with no gene match: 8. Germline CDR1 reads MNHNS; CDR2 reads SASEGT. The CDR3 sequence is 15 residues long. The CDR3 nucleotides read TGTGCCAGCAGCCGTGCGGGACAGGGGAGAGAGACCCAGTACTTC. This gives the protein CASSRAGQGRETQYF.

This rearrangement joins TRBV9 to TRBJ2-5; D might be TRBD1 (6 bases). Germline V gives CDR1 SGDLS, CDR2 YYNGEE. This CDR3 comprises 16 residues. Trimming stripped 4 bases from V and 5 bases from J, with 21 bases between. Here the CDR3 reads CASSPQGTRDPETQYF. The DNA of the CDR3 is TGTGCCAGCAGCCCCCAAGGGACACGGGACCCGGAGACCCAGTACTTC.

This clonotype was found many times. The chain combines TRBV5-1 with TRBJ1-2; the D is unclear. With 1 base removed from V and 1 base from J, the gap between germline ends came to 11 bases. CDR3 length equals 15 residues. CDR1 SGHRS and CDR2 YFSETQ come from the germline V gene. The CDR3: CASSLSTRLNYGYTF. For the CDR3, the DNA is TGCGCCAGCAGCTTGAGTACCAGGCTTAACTATGGCTACACCTTC. Full variable domain (remainder filled in from reference TRBV5-1 and TRBJ1-2): KAGVTQTPRYLIKTRGQQVTLSCSPISGHRSVSWYQQTPGQGLQFLFEYFSETQRNKGNFPGRFSGRQFSNSRSEMNVSTLELGDSALYLCASSLSTRLNYGYTFGSGTRLTVV.

With respect to this clonotype: A much more abundant neighbour one base away suggests this may be a read error. The chain carries TRBV7-9 and TRBJ1-1, with D hard to call. Germline V CDR1 and CDR2: SEHNR, FQNEAQ (reference sequence). The CDR3 covers 10 residues. CDR3 amino acids: CASSLDGALF. The CDR3 DNA sequence: TGTGCCAGCAGCTTAGACGGAGCTCTCTTT.

This clonotype was counted many times. CDR3 in DNA: TGTGCCAGCAGCTTAGAGGGGCGAGGGATAGAGACCCAGTACTTC. Its protein product is CASSLEGRGIETQYF. V usage is TRBV9 and J usage is TRBJ2-5; D may match TRBD1 or TRBD2 (5 bases each). Germline V gene sequence: CDR1 SGDLS, CDR2 YYNGEE. The CDR3 length is 15 residues. V dropped 4 bases and J dropped 4 bases, with 17 bases sitting between them.

The chain recombines TRBV18 with TRBJ1-4; no firm D call. This CDR3 region has 16 residues. Germline CDR1 and CDR2: KGHSH and LQKENI. V gave up 1 base and J gave up 0 bases, with 9 bases separating them. The CDR3, as DNA: TGTGCCAGCTCACCACGGCATCTCGCAACTAATGAAAAACTGTTTTTT. It yields the protein CASSPRHLATNEKLFF.

The chain combines TRBV9 with TRBJ1-1; D not certain. The CDR3 runs to 14 residues. Germline CDR1 SGDLS, CDR2 YYNGEE. V lost 0 bases, J lost 2 bases, and 8 bases lay in between. The CDR3 region is CASSVGGSNTEAFF. The CDR3 bases are TGTGCCAGCAGCGTAGGGGGTTCCAACACTGAAGCTTTCTTT.